The rows below give T cell receptor beta chains drawn from one sample of a study of graft-versus-host responses after intestinal transplantation. Antigen specificity for these receptors is unknown. The protocol was immunoSEQ multiplex PCR, while the TCRdb copy is restricted to in-frame clones and leaves out a portion. The sample lists some 120,000 clones, approximately 93% seen once, with roughly 1% in the top ten. Sequenced material: unstimulated CD8+ T cells sorted from spleen or lymph node cells, taken before transplant. The receptors originated from a human donor who was the organ donor for an intestinal transplant. Each CDR3 is given with its conserved first and last residue. A D gene is named only where the DNA matches it firmly. Expanded clones get a size class; other rows say once, few or many, or leave the size out.

v_gene	abundance	len	j_gene	d_gene	CDR3aa	CDR3nt
TRBV6-5	.	15	TRBJ1-2	TRBD1	CASSLPGDRAFGYTF	TGTGCCAGCAGTTTACCAGGGGACAGGGCGTTTGGCTACACCTTC
TRBV5-6	.	14	TRBJ2-3	.	CASSLSSSTDTQYF	TGTGCCAGCAGCTTGAGTAGCAGCACAGATACGCAGTATTTT
TRBV30	.	11	TRBJ1-2	.	CACSRMIGYTF	TGTGCCTGCTCACGGATGATTGGCTACACCTTC
TRBV13	.	12	TRBJ1-1	.	CASSWAGDEAFF	TGTGCCAGCAGCTGGGCAGGGGACGAAGCTTTCTTT
TRBV5-6	.	15	TRBJ1-2	.	CASSLGQSTNYGYTF	TGTGCCAGCAGCTTGGGACAGAGTACTAACTATGGCTACACCTTC
TRBV9	.	13	TRBJ2-1	.	CASSAGLLDEQFF	TGTGCCAGCAGCGCGGGACTTCTCGATGAGCAGTTCTTC
TRBV30	.	14	TRBJ1-3	.	CAWSFQGLGNTIYF	TGTGCCTGGAGCTTCCAGGGATTAGGAAACACCATATATTTT
TRBV27	.	14	TRBJ2-7	TRBD1	CASSHGTGDYEQYF	TGTGCCAGCAGCCATGGGACAGGGGACTACGAGCAGTACTTC
TRBV30	.	11	TRBJ2-2	.	CAWSVHGELFF	TGTGCCTGGAGTGTTCACGGGGAGCTGTTTTTT
TRBV6-1	.	18	TRBJ2-2	.	CASSEGQVLTANTGELFF	TGTGCCAGCAGTGAAGGCCAGGTCTTGACCGCGAACACCGGGGAGCTGTTTTTT
TRBV6-1	.	13	TRBJ2-7	.	CASSGTEAEEQYF	TGTGCCAGCAGTGGGACAGAGGCTGAGGAGCAGTACTTC
TRBV5-5	.	15	TRBJ1-2	.	CASSLVPAPNYGYTF	TGTGCCAGCAGCTTGGTGCCGGCACCCAACTATGGCTACACCTTC
TRBV4-1	.	19	TRBJ2-1	TRBD2	CASSQDLAGGYLYRNEQFF	TGCGCCAGCAGCCAAGACCTAGCGGGAGGCTATTTGTATCGCAATGAGCAGTTCTTC
TRBV13	.	14	TRBJ1-1	.	CASSLNRGNTEAFF	TGTGCCAGCAGCTTAAATAGGGGGAACACTGAAGCTTTCTTT
TRBV11-3	.	17	TRBJ2-2	TRBD1	CASSARQGSDNTGELFF	TGTGCCAGCAGCGCCCGACAGGGTAGCGACAACACCGGGGAGCTGTTTTTT
TRBV27	.	15	TRBJ2-1	.	CASSLSASGGNEQFF	TGTGCCAGCAGTTTATCGGCTAGTGGGGGGAATGAGCAGTTCTTC
TRBV29-1	.	12	TRBJ2-2	.	CSVDPGSGELFF	TGCAGCGTTGATCCAGGCTCGGGGGAGCTGTTTTTT
TRBV6-6	once	15	TRBJ1-5	.	CASREGLLSNQPQHF	TGTGCCAGCAGGGAGGGGCTACTTAGCAATCAGCCCCAGCATTTT
TRBV28	.	17	TRBJ2-7	TRBD2	CASIGTSTQAPTYEQYF	TGTGCCAGCATTGGGACTAGTACCCAAGCCCCCACCTACGAGCAGTACTTC
TRBV7-8	.	14	TRBJ2-7	.	CASSLASITYEQYF	TGTGCCAGCAGCTTAGCCTCTATCACCTACGAGCAGTACTTC
TRBV6-5	few	13	TRBJ1-4	.	CASSYLPDEKLFF	TGTGCCAGCAGTTACTTACCTGATGAAAAACTGTTTTTT
TRBV11-2	.	13	TRBJ2-3	.	CASWEGPTDTQYF	TGTGCCAGCTGGGAAGGCCCCACAGATACGCAGTATTTT
TRBV19	once	13	TRBJ1-1	TRBD1	CASSMTGGTEAFF	TGTGCCAGTAGTATGACAGGGGGCACTGAAGCTTTCTTT
TRBV6-5	.	14	TRBJ2-1	TRBD2	CASSQGLAGGEQFF	TGTGCCAGCAGTCAAGGACTAGCGGGAGGTGAGCAGTTCTTC
TRBV7-9	.	16	TRBJ1-5	.	CASSPGTEDSNQPQHF	TGTGCCAGCAGCCCCGGGACGGAAGATAGCAATCAGCCCCAGCATTTT
TRBV4-3	.	14	TRBJ1-1	.	CASSLTQTESEAFF	TGCGCCAGCAGCCTTACCCAAACAGAGTCTGAAGCTTTCTTT
TRBV4-2	.	14	TRBJ1-2	.	CASSQETGGTGYTF	TGTGCCAGCAGCCAAGAAACGGGAGGGACGGGCTACACCTTC
TRBV7-9	.	16	TRBJ2-1	TRBD2	CASNFDTSDNYNEQFF	TGTGCCAGCAACTTTGATACTAGCGATAACTACAATGAGCAGTTCTTC
TRBV27	.	13	TRBJ2-1	.	CASSLRLHNEQFF	TGTGCCAGCAGTTTACGGCTACACAATGAGCAGTTCTTC
TRBV7-9	.	15	TRBJ2-5	.	CASSSISSGQETQYF	TGTGCCAGCAGCTCCATAAGTTCGGGACAAGAGACCCAGTACTTC
TRBV19	.	14	TRBJ1-5	.	CASSRGGKKQPQHF	TGTGCCAGTAGTAGAGGGGGAAAAAAGCAGCCCCAGCATTTT
TRBV6-1	.	16	TRBJ1-2	.	CASSEAGLRANYGYTF	TGTGCCAGCAGTGAAGCGGGACTGCGAGCTAACTATGGCTACACCTTC
TRBV10-3	.	16	TRBJ2-5	.	CAISDGDGSAQETQYF	TGTGCCATCAGTGATGGGGACGGATCCGCGCAAGAGACCCAGTACTTC
TRBV27	.	13	TRBJ2-2	.	CASSTHPTGELFF	TGTGCCAGCAGCACCCATCCCACCGGGGAGCTGTTTTTT
TRBV29-1	.	12	TRBJ1-1	.	CSVGTGRTEAFF	TGCAGCGTCGGAACAGGGAGGACTGAAGCTTTCTTT
TRBV4-1	.	14	TRBJ2-7	.	CASSRAMEDTKQYF	TGCGCCAGCAGCCGCGCTATGGAGGACACAAAACAGTACTTC
TRBV4-1	.	14	TRBJ1-4	.	CASSQTATNEKLFF	TGCGCCAGCAGCCAGACGGCAACTAATGAAAAACTGTTTTTT
TRBV28	.	14	TRBJ1-1	.	CASSLDRSGTEAFF	TGTGCCAGCAGTTTGGACCGATCGGGCACTGAAGCTTTCTTT
TRBV5-6	once	19	TRBJ2-2	.	CASSFVGPRGSHDTGELFF	TGTGCCAGCAGCTTTGTAGGCCCCAGAGGGTCCCATGACACCGGGGAGCTGTTTTTT
TRBV4-1	.	16	TRBJ2-1	TRBD2	CASSQIGGGSYNEQFF	TGCGCCAGCAGCCAAATTGGCGGCGGGAGTTACAATGAGCAGTTCTTC
TRBV11-2	.	13	TRBJ1-2	.	CASSLNRDPGYTF	TGTGCCAGCAGCTTAAACCGGGACCCCGGCTACACCTTC
TRBV6-1	.	14	TRBJ2-7	TRBD2	CASSDLAGIYEQYF	TGTGCCAGCAGTGATCTAGCGGGAATCTACGAGCAGTACTTC